Reported below is one T cell receptor (beta chain). The table came from immunoSEQ multiplex PCR; TCRdb's copy has only in-frame clones and leaves some out. This repertoire shows around 310,000 clones, roughly 86% found once; its top ten account for roughly a tenth. The CDR3 runs 14 residues. Germline CDR1 reads SGHTS; CDR2 reads YDEGEE. V lost 1 base and J lost 2, with 9 bases in between. This specimen belongs to a study of blood T cell repertoires in COVID-19. Study background: Both acute and convalescent COVID-19 samples were obtained from the United States, Italy and Spain. In each case, the material was cDNA or gDNA derived from T cells, B-cell-depleted T cells, or PBMCs.

This chain connects TRBV5-8 to TRBJ1-2; D uncertain. Sequencing was performed on PBMCs or T cells enriched from blood (not recorded which). The sequence was obtained from a woman in her twenties or thirties who had recovered from COVID-19. CDR3 region: CASSLSPGNYGYTF. The CDR3 region has the DNA TGTGCCAGCAGCTTGTCTCCTGGCAACTATGGCTACACCTTC.